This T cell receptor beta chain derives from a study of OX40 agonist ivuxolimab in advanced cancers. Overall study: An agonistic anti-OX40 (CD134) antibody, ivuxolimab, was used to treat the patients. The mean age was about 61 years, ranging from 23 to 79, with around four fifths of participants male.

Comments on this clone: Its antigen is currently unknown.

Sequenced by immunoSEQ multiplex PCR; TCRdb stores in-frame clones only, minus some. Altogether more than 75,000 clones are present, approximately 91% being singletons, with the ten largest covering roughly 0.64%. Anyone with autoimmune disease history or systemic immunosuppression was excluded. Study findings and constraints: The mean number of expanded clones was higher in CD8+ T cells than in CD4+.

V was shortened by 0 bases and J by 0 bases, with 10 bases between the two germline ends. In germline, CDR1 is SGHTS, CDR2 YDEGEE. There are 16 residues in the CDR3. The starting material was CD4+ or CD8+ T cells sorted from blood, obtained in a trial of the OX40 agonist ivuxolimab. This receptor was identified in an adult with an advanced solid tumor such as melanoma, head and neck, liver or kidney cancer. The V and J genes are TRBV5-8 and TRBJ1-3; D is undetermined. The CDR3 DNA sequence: TGTGCCAGCAGCTTGGGAGGGCTAGACTCTGGAAACACCATATATTTT. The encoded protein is CASSLGGLDSGNTIYF.